What follows describes a single T cell receptor (beta chain). This clonotype was picked up a small number of times. Its antigen remains unidentified. Base qualities are not recorded, but no much larger clone differs from it by a single base. The entry originates in a study of T cell repertoires in cytomegalovirus infection (dated by TCRdb to about 2019). Notes on the research overall: The peptide stimulations were aimed at well-studied HLA-B-restricted epitopes as well as recently identified HLA-C-restricted CMV epitopes, whose presentation resists viral immunomodulation. Donor HLA type was relevant to the analysis, because carriage of CMV infection together with the matching HLA type was indicated by public TCR beta signatures.

Broad study findings and their caveats: Carriers of CMV infection plus the relevant HLA type were discriminated by the cumulative frequency of public TCR beta family members in the study cohort and in an independent 352-donor cohort. The ex vivo response was dominated by HLA-C-restricted CMV-specific TCR beta clonotypes, and the single most frequent clonotype in two of eight donors was supplied by these HLA-C-restricted clonotypes.

This sample's treatment or condition label indicates: in vitro stimulation with specific CMV peptide epitopes to enrich CMV-specific T cells. The data were produced on an Illumina HiSeq 1500. TCRdb reran the public reads through fastp at Q25 and MiXCR, keeping productive beta chains. One record per CDR3 amino acid sequence lists the most common genes and DNA. The sample records roughly 700,000 distinct CDR3 sequences, 33% of which are singletons. Around a sixth of the sample is taken by the ten largest. Measured from the cysteine to the phenylalanine, the CDR3 is 15 residues long. The entry retains the CDR3 DNA only, 45 bases that are in frame from base 1. V ends up 4 bases short and J 5 bases short, with an unmatched junction base count of 6. Reading the germline V gene gives CDR1 SGHTA and CDR2 FQGNSA.

The receptor's source is a human donor in good health (CMV status not recorded). Some clones in this sample may be carry-over from other donors' samples. This specimen consisted of cultured PBMCs, obtained from culture after CMV antigen stimulation. This sequence uses TRBV7-2 and TRBJ2-1, with 9 junctional bases fitting TRBD2. The DNA is as follows: TGTGCCAGCAGCTCGGGGACTAGCCGGGACAATGAGCAGTTCTTC. Translation gives CASSSGTSRDNEQFF.